This TCR beta chain was captured in a study of cytomegalovirus exposure and HLA in healthy donors. The ends were cut back, 4 bases at V and 4 bases at J, with 13 bases in the middle. CDR1 MGHRA and CDR2 YSYEKL come from the germline V gene. The CDR3 sequence is 14 residues long. A word on this clone: Its specificity is not known.

The table came from immunoSEQ multiplex PCR; TCRdb's copy has only in-frame clones and leaves some out. The sample holds 140,000 or so clones, 85% to 90% seen once. Study-wide results and limits: Many donors shared some public TCRs, even though most TCR sequences were rare.

The sample comprised PBMCs. The sequence was collected from a woman between 25 and 40 years old in good health and CMV-seropositive. The gene calls are TRBV4-1 and TRBJ2-5; possible D gene TRBD2, 6 bases. CDR3: CASSPALGGETQYF. The CDR3 DNA follows: TGCGCCAGCAGCCCGGCCCTGGGGGGAGAGACCCAGTACTTC.